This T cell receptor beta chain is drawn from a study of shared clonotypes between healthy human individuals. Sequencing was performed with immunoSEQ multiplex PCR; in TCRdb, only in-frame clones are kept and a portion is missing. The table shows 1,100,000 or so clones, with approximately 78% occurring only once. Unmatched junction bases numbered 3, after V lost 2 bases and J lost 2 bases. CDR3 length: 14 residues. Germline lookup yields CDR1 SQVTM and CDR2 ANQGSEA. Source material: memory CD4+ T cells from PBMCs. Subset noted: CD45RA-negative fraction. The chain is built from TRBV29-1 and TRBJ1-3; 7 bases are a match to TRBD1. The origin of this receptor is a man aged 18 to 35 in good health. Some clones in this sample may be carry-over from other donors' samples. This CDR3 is CSVEQGVTGNTIYF. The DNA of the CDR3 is TGCAGCGTTGAACAGGGGGTAACTGGAAACACCATATATTTT.